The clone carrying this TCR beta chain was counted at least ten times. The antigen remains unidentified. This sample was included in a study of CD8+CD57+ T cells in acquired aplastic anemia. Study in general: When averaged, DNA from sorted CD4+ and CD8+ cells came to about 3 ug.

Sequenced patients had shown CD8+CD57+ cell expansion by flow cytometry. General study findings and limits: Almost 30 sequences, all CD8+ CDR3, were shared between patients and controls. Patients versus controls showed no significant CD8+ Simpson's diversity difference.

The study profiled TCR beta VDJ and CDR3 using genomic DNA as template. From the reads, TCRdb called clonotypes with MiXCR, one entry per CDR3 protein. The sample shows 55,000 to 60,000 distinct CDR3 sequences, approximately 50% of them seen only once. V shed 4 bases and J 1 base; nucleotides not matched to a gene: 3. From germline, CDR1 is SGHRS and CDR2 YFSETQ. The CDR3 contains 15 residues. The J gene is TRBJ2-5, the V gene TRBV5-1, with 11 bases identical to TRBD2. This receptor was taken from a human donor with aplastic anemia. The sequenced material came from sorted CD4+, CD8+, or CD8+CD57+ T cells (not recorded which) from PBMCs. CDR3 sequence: CASSPSGGSQETQYF. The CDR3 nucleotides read TGCGCCAGCAGCCCTAGCGGGGGGAGCCAAGAGACCCAGTACTTC.